This T cell receptor (beta chain) was recovered during a study of T cell responses to AZD1222 COVID-19 vaccine. Some clones are missing from TCRdb's copy, which holds only in-frame ones; the method was immunoSEQ multiplex PCR. This table has about 56,000 clones, 75% to 90% appearing once. The CDR3 contains 13 residues. CDR1 is MDHEN, CDR2 SYDVKM, per germline. The ends were cut back, 3 bases at V and 4 bases at J, with 8 bases in the middle. The sequence was obtained from an adult who received the AZD1222 COVID-19 vaccine. The starting material was peripheral blood, obtained 28 days after the second AZD1222 dose. The chain recombines TRBV28 with TRBJ2-3, with D uncertain. As DNA, the CDR3 is TGTGCCAGCAGTTTCAGAAGTCCAGATACGCAGTATTTT. Translation: CASSFRSPDTQYF.